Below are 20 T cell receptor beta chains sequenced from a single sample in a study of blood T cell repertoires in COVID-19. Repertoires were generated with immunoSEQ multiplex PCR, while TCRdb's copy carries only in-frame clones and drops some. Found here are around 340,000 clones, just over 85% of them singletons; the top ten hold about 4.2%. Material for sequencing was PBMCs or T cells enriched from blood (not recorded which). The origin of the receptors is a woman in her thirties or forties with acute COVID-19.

CDR3 in amino acids: CASSMGDVLAATGGGSAFF. DNA of the CDR3: TGTGCCAGCAGCATGGGGGATGTGCTAGCGGCGACAGGGGGAGGTTCGGCTTTCTTT. The V gene is TRBV5-4, the J gene TRBJ1-1; 9 bases line up with TRBD1. V lost 4 bases, J lost 11 bases, and 27 bases stayed unmatched. CDR3 length equals 19 residues. Germline V gene lookup returns CDR1 SGHNT and CDR2 YYREEE (reference sequence).

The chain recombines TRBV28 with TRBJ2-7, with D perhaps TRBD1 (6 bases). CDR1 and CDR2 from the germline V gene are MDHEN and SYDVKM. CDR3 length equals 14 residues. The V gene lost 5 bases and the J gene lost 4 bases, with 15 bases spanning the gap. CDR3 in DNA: TGTGCCAGCAGTGGGGACGGACAGCTGTACGAGCAGTACTTC. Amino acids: CASSGDGQLYEQYF. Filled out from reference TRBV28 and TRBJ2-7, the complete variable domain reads DVKVTQSSRYLVKRTGEKVFLECVQDMDHENMFWYRQDPGLGLRLIYFSYDVKMKEKGDIPEGYSVSREKKERFSLILESASTNQTSMYLCASSGDGQLYEQYFGPGTRLTVT.

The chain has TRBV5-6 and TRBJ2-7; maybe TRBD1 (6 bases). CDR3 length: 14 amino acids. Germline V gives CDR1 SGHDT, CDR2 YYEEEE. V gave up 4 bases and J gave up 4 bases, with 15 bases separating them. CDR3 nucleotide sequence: TGTGCCAGCAGCCAGGGGATGAATAAGTACGAGCAGTACTTC. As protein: CASSQGMNKYEQYF.

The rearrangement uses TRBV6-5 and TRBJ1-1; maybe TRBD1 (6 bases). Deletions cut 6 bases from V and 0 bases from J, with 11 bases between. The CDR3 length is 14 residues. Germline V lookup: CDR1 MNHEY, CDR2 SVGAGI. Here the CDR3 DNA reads TGTGCCAGCAGCTCGGACAGCGTGAACACTGAAGCTTTCTTT. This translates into CASSSDSVNTEAFF.

CDR3 bases: TGTGCCAGCTCACCTACAAGGGACAGGGCCTACGAGCAGTACTTC. Translated: CASSPTRDRAYEQYF. The gene calls are TRBV18 and TRBJ2-7; TRBD1 agrees at 9 bases. CDR1 and CDR2 from the germline V gene are KGHSH and LQKENI. With V trimmed by 3 bases and J by 2 bases, 5 bases remained unmatched. The CDR3 extends over 15 amino acids. The whole variable domain, filled in from reference TRBV18 and TRBJ2-7, reads NAGVMQNPRHLVRRRGQEARLRCSPMKGHSHVYWYRQLPEEGLKFMVYLQKENIIDESGMPKERFSAEFPKEGPSILRIQQVVRGDSAAYFCASSPTRDRAYEQYFGPGTRLTVT.

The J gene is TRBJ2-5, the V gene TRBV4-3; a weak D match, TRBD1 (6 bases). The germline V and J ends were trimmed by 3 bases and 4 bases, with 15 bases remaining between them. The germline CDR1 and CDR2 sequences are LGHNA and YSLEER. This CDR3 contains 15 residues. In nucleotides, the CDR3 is TGCGCCAGCAGCCAGGCCTACAGGGTATTAGAGACCCAGTACTTC. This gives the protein CASSQAYRVLETQYF.

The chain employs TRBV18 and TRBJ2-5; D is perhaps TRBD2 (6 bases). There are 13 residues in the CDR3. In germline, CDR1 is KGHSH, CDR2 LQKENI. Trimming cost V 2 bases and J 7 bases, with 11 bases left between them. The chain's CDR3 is CASSPTPEGTQYF. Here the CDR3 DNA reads TGTGCCAGCTCACCAACCCCGGAGGGGACCCAGTACTTC.

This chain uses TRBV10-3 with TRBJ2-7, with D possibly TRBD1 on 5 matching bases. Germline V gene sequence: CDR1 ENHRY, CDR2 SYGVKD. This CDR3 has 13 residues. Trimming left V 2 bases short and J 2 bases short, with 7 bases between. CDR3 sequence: CAISEDSPYEQYF. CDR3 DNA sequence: TGTGCCATCAGTGAGGACAGTCCCTACGAGCAGTACTTC.

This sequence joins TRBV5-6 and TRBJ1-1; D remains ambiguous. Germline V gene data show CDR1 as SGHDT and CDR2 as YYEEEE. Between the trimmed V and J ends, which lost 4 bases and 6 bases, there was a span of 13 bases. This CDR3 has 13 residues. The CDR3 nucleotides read TGTGCCAGCAGCGGAGGTCTTAGCTCTGAAGCTTTCTTT. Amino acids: CASSGGLSSEAFF.

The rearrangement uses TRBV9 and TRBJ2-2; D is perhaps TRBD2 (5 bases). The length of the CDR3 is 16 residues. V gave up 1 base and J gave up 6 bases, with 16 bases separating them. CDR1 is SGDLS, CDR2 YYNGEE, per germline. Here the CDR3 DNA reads TGTGCCAGCAGCGTAACGACGGGCCGGGGTCCCGGGGAGCTGTTTTTT. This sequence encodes CASSVTTGRGPGELFF.

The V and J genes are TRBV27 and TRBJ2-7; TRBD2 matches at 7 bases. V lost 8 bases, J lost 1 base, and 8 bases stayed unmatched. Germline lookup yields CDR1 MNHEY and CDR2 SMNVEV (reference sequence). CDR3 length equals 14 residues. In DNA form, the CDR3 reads TGTGCCAGCGGCCGGTGGGGGGGTTCCTACGAGCAGTACTTC. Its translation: CASGRWGGSYEQYF.

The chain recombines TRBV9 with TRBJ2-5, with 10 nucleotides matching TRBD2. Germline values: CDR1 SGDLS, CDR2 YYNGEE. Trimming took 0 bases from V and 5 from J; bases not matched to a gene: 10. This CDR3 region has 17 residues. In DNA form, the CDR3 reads TGTGCCAGCAGCGTAGGGAGCGGGGGGGCTTTATTTGAGACCCAGTACTTC. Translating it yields CASSVGSGGALFETQYF.

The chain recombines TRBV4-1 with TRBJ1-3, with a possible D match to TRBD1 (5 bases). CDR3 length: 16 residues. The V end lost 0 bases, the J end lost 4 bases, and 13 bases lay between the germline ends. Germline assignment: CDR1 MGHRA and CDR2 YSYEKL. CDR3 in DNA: TGCGCCAGCAGCCAAGACTGGGACGGACTAGGAAACACCATATATTTT. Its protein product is CASSQDWDGLGNTIYF.

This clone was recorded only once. The CDR3 here is CASSLRDSHTLQFF. CDR3 DNA sequence: TGTGCCAGCAGTCTCCGGGACAGCCATACACTGCAGTTCTTC. The chain carries TRBV7-2 and TRBJ2-1; 7 bases match TRBD1. The CDR3 covers 14 residues. Germline CDR1 SGHTA, CDR2 FQGNSA. The J segment lost 12 bases and the V segment lost 6 bases, leaving 14 bases of the junction unmatched.

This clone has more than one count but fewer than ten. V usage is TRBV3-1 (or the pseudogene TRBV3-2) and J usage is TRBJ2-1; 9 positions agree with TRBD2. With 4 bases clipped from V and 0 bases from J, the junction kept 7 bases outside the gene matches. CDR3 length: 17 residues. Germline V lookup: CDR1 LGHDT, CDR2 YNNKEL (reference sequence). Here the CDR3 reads CASSPRLAVPSYNEQFF. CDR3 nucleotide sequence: TGTGCCAGCAGCCCACGACTAGCGGTCCCCTCCTACAATGAGCAGTTCTTC.

CDR3 DNA: TGTGCCAGCAGCTTAGACCTGAGGAGGGATACGCAGTATTTT. It codes for CASSLDLRRDTQYF. This rearrangement joins TRBV11-2 to TRBJ2-3, with D perhaps matching TRBD2 (5 bases). Germline V gene sequence: CDR1 SGHAT, CDR2 FQNNGV. This CDR3 region has 14 residues. The V and J ends lost 0 bases and 6 bases respectively, with 10 bases between them.

The CDR3, as DNA: TGTGCCAGTAGTTCCACTAGCGGGAGGGGAAATGAGCAGTTCTTC. Encoded protein: CASSSTSGRGNEQFF. The genes are TRBV19 and TRBJ2-1; 13 positions agree with TRBD2. The CDR3 is 15 amino acids. V was clipped by 5 bases and J by 7 bases; unmatched bases: 5. Germline assignment: CDR1 LNHDA and CDR2 SQIVND (reference sequence). Full variable domain (rest looked up from reference TRBV19 and TRBJ2-1): DGGITQSPKYLFRKEGQNVTLSCEQNLNHDAMYWYRQDPGQGLRLIYYSQIVNDFQKGDIAEGYSVSREKKESFPLTVTSAQKNPTAFYLCASSSTSGRGNEQFFGPGTRLTVL.

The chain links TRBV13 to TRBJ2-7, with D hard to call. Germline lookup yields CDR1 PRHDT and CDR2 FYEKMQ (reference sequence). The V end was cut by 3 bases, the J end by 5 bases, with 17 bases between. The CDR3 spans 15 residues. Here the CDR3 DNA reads TGTGCCAGCAGCTTCCGGCCTGTGGGTGAGGACGAGCAGTACTTC. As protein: CASSFRPVGEDEQYF.

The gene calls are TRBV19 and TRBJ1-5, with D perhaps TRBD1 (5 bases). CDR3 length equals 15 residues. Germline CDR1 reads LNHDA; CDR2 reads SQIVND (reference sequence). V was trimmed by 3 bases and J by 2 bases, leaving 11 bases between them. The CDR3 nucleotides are TGTGCCAGTAGTATCGTCAGGGCAGGCAATCAGCCCCAGCATTTT. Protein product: CASSIVRAGNQPQHF.

CDR3 in amino acids: CASGAPGNTEAFF. The CDR3 DNA is TGTGCTAGTGGCGCTCCCGGTAACACTGAAGCTTTCTTT. The gene calls are TRBV12-5 and TRBJ1-1; D remains unclear. Trimming removed 6 bases at V and 2 bases at J, with 10 bases between. The CDR3 has 13 amino acids. Germline loops: CDR1 LGHNT, CDR2 FRNRAP.